This T cell receptor (beta chain) came from a study of OX40 agonist ivuxolimab in advanced cancers. Study-wide context: Past anti-PD-1, anti-PD-L1 or anti-CTLA-4 therapy was accepted, and 30% to 50% had received some.

The V end was cut by 2 bases, the J end by 6 bases, with 14 bases between. The CDR3 is 14 residues long. From germline, CDR1 is MGHRA and CDR2 YSYEKL. Profiled with immunoSEQ multiplex PCR; TCRdb holds only in-frame clones, not every one. The sample holds about 76,000 clones; 85% to 90% are singletons and the top ten take over 10%. The chain combines TRBV4-1 with TRBJ2-7; a weak D match, TRBD2 (5 bases). This sequence originates from an adult with an advanced solid tumor such as melanoma, head and neck, liver or kidney cancer. The input for sequencing was CD4+ or CD8+ T cells sorted from blood, taken in a trial of the OX40 agonist ivuxolimab. This CDR3 reads CASSQSREHGEQYF. The DNA for the CDR3 is TGCGCCAGCAGCCAATCACGGGAACATGGCGAGCAGTACTTC.